These 32 T cell receptor beta chains share one sample of origin, sequenced in a study of blood T cell repertoires in COVID-19. Repertoires were generated with immunoSEQ multiplex PCR, while TCRdb's copy carries only in-frame clones and drops some. The sample yields about 460,000 clones, about 88% seen once. Input material: PBMCs or T cells enriched from blood (not recorded which). The receptor set was obtained from a woman aged 55-69 years who had recovered from COVID-19.

The chain is built from TRBV19 and TRBJ2-4, with D possibly TRBD1 on 6 matching bases. Deletions cut 3 bases from V and 0 bases from J, with 9 bases between. Germline-derived CDR1 and CDR2 are LNHDA and SQIVND (reference sequence). This CDR3 has 15 residues. The CDR3 nucleotides are TGTGCCAGTAGTATCCGGGACATAGCCAAAAACATTCAGTACTTC. Its translation is CASSIRDIAKNIQYF.

The J gene is TRBJ2-1, the V gene TRBV19, with TRBD1 matching over 7 bases. V lost 5 bases and J lost 9; bases outside the gene matches: 7. The CDR3 covers 13 residues. Germline values: CDR1 LNHDA, CDR2 SQIVND (reference sequence). The CDR3 loop is CASSAAGGIEQFF. The CDR3, as DNA: TGTGCCAGTAGTGCAGCAGGGGGTATTGAGCAGTTCTTC.

V usage is TRBV10-3 and J usage is TRBJ2-3, with 7 bases fitting TRBD2. The CDR3 totals 11 residues. Trimming took 6 bases from V and 6 from J; bases not matched to a gene: 0. Germline V gene lookup returns CDR1 ENHRY and CDR2 SYGVKD. CDR3 sequence (DNA): TGTGCCATCAGGCGGGGGGATACGCAGTATTTT. This sequence encodes CAIRRGDTQYF.

The chain recombines TRBV7-8 with TRBJ1-5; TRBD1 might be the D (6 bases). CDR1 is SGHVS and CDR2 is FQNEAQ in the germline V gene. The CDR3 runs 15 residues. V lost 2 bases, J lost 0 bases, and 8 bases lay in between. CDR3 coding DNA: TGTGCCAGCAGCTTATACAGGGATAGCAATCAGCCCCAGCATTTT. This gives the protein CASSLYRDSNQPQHF.

V is TRBV11-2 and J is TRBJ1-5; D might be TRBD1 (6 bases). Germline CDR1 is SGHAT and CDR2 is FQNNGV. The CDR3 contains 14 residues. V gave up 2 bases and J gave up 3 bases, with 8 bases separating them. The CDR3 nucleotides read TGTGCCAGCAGCTTATCAGGGGCCAATCAGCCCCAGCATTTT. Its protein is CASSLSGANQPQHF.

V gene TRBV15 combines with J gene TRBJ1-5, with a tentative D call TRBD1 (6 bases). The germline V and J ends were trimmed by 3 bases and 5 bases, with 17 bases remaining between them. Looked up from germline, CDR1 is LNHNV and CDR2 is YYDKDF (reference sequence). The length of the CDR3 is 16 residues. The CDR3: CATSRTRGIRDQPQHF. Written as DNA, the CDR3 is TGTGCCACCAGCAGGACGAGGGGGATTAGGGATCAGCCCCAGCATTTT.

This clone has only one observation. This chain connects TRBV5-1 to TRBJ2-1; 14 nucleotides match TRBD2. This CDR3 contains 18 residues. The junction had 12 bases not matched to a gene; V was cut back by 4 bases and J by 6 bases. Per germline, CDR1 SGHRS and CDR2 YFSETQ. In DNA form, the CDR3 reads TGCGCCAGCAGCGCGACTAGCGGGGGGGCTGTCCGATCCAATGAGCAGTTCTTC. Residues: CASSATSGGAVRSNEQFF.

This clone showed up just a few times. The J gene is TRBJ2-1, the V gene TRBV20-1; no clear D gene. This CDR3 spans 11 amino acids. Deletions cut 6 bases from V and 7 bases from J, with 10 bases between. Per the germline V gene, CDR1 is DFQATT and CDR2 is SNEGSKA (reference sequence). The CDR3 bases are TGCAGTGCGGCCAGACATAATGAGCAGTTCTTC. It encodes CSAARHNEQFF.

The CDR3 coding sequence is TGTGCCAGCAGACTATGGGGCGAAATCTACGAGCAGTACGTC. Its translation: CASRLWGEIYEQYV. The chain combines TRBV5-4 with TRBJ2-7; D might be TRBD1 (5 bases). Germline lookup yields CDR1 SGHNT and CDR2 YYREEE (reference sequence). The CDR3 has 14 amino acids. Trimming removed 5 bases at V and 3 bases at J, with 15 bases between.

V gene TRBV12-3 or TRBV12-4 combines with J gene TRBJ1-5, with 7 bases matching TRBD1. After removal of 7 bases from V and 3 bases from J, the junction contained 3 bases not matched to a gene. This CDR3 comprises 13 residues. The CDR3 spells CASTTGDNQPQHF. CDR3 in DNA: TGTGCCAGCACCACAGGGGACAATCAGCCCCAGCATTTT.

The V call is TRBV5-1, the J call TRBJ2-3; 7 bases align to TRBD2. The germline CDR1 and CDR2 sequences are SGHRS and YFSETQ. J lost 2 bases, V lost 2 bases, and 11 bases had no gene match. The CDR3 is made up of 17 amino acids. In DNA form, the CDR3 reads TGCGCCAGCAGCTTCCGGTACGAAGCGGGGCTCACAGATACGCAGTATTTT. It yields the protein CASSFRYEAGLTDTQYF.

The J gene is TRBJ2-7, the V gene TRBV18; D might be TRBD2 (5 bases). Between the trimmed V and J ends, which lost 3 bases and 0 bases, there was a span of 9 bases. The germline gives CDR1 KGHSH, CDR2 LQKENI. This CDR3 has 14 amino acids. CDR3 DNA sequence: TGTGCCAGCTCACCCTTCCGGGACTCCTACGAGCAGTACGTC. Protein: CASSPFRDSYEQYV.

V usage is TRBV10-1 and J usage is TRBJ1-2; D ambiguous. The CDR3 runs to 13 residues. The germline V gene encodes CDR1 WNHNN and CDR2 SYGVQD (reference sequence). With 3 bases removed from V and 7 bases from J, the gap between germline ends came to 12 bases. DNA for the CDR3: TGCGCCAGCAGTGACTTTCTAGATGGTGGCTACACCTTC. Its translation is CASSDFLDGGYTF.

This rearrangement joins TRBV14 to TRBJ2-3, with 10 positions matching TRBD2. CDR1 and CDR2 from the germline V gene are SGHDN and FVKESK. The V and J ends lost 6 bases and 1 base, in that order; junction bases with no gene match: 1. This CDR3 region has 14 residues. The CDR3 DNA follows: TGTGCCAGCAGTCTAGCGGGGGGCACAGATACGCAGTATTTT. It codes for CASSLAGGTDTQYF. The variable domain in full, completed from reference TRBV14 and TRBJ2-3, reads EAGVTQFPSHSVIEKGQTVTLRCDPISGHDNLYWYRRVMGKEIKFLLHFVKESKQDESGMPNNRFLAERTGGTYSTLKVQPAELEDSGVYFCASSLAGGTDTQYFGPGTRLTVL.

V and J are TRBV5-1 and TRBJ2-5; 8 bases are a match to TRBD1. Trimming took 0 bases from V and 7 from J; bases not matched to a gene: 5. CDR1 is SGHRS, CDR2 YFSETQ, per germline. CDR3 length: 14 residues. The CDR3 nucleotides are TGCGCCAGCAGCTTGGGGACAGGGATTGTGACCCAGTACTTC. This translates into CASSLGTGIVTQYF.

This rearrangement joins TRBV6-4 to TRBJ1-6; D gene unclear. Germline V gives CDR1 MRHNA, CDR2 SNTAGT. V was cut by 3 bases and J by 7 bases, with 7 bases left in between. The CDR3 is made up of 13 amino acids. CDR3 sequence reads: CASSDSLNSPLHF. As DNA, the CDR3 is TGTGCCAGCAGTGATTCTCTCAATTCACCCCTCCACTTT.

The rearrangement uses TRBV18 and TRBJ2-2; D is ambiguous. The CDR3 contains 16 residues. The V gene lost 4 bases and the J gene lost 3 bases, with 15 bases spanning the gap. Germline V gene lookup returns CDR1 KGHSH and CDR2 LQKENI. The CDR3 coding sequence is TGTGCCAGCTCACTTACCTCGACCGCGGACACCGGGGAGCTGTTTTTT. Its translation is CASSLTSTADTGELFF. Filled out from reference TRBV18 and TRBJ2-2, the complete variable domain reads NAGVMQNPRHLVRRRGQEARLRCSPMKGHSHVYWYRQLPEEGLKFMVYLQKENIIDESGMPKERFSAEFPKEGPSILRIQQVVRGDSAAYFCASSLTSTADTGELFFGEGSRLTVL.

This clone was detected a few times. The chain recombines TRBV6-5 with TRBJ1-5; D is unclear. Trimming removed 4 bases from V and 0 bases from J, with 4 bases in between. The germline V gene has CDR1 MNHEY and CDR2 SVGAGI. CDR3 size: 13 residues. CDR3: CASSSISNQPQHF. In DNA, the CDR3 is TGTGCCAGCAGTTCAATTAGCAATCAGCCCCAGCATTTT.

V gene TRBV3-1 (or the pseudogene TRBV3-2) combines with J gene TRBJ1-1; D uncertain. Germline loops: CDR1 LGHDT, CDR2 YNNKEL (reference sequence). This CDR3 spans 14 amino acids. Deletions cut 3 bases from V and 4 bases from J, with 12 bases between. This chain's CDR3 is CASSQGVSGTEAFF. CDR3 bases: TGTGCCAGCAGCCAGGGAGTCTCGGGCACTGAAGCTTTCTTT.

V is TRBV7-2 and J is TRBJ1-2; 7 bases are a match to TRBD1. Trimming removed 4 bases from V and 3 bases from J; junction bases left unmatched: 5. CDR1 SGHTA and CDR2 FQGNSA come from the germline V gene. CDR3 length: 14 amino acids. The CDR3 DNA is TGTGCCAGCAGCTCCTCGACAGGGCACTATGGCTACACCTTC. It encodes CASSSSTGHYGYTF. Complete variable domain (other parts from reference TRBV7-2 and TRBJ1-2): GAGVSQSPSNKVTEKGKDVELRCDPISGHTALYWYRQSLGQGLEFLIYFQGNSAPDKSGLPSDRFSAERTGGSVSTLTIQRTQQEDSAVYLCASSSSTGHYGYTFGSGTRLTVV.

J is TRBJ1-2 and V is TRBV30, with D uncertain. V was shortened by 0 bases and J by 4 bases, with 12 bases between the two germline ends. There are 14 residues in the CDR3. Germline assignment: CDR1 GTSNPN and CDR2 SVGIG (reference sequence). The CDR3 loop is CAWSVLRRSYGYTF. The CDR3 DNA reads TGTGCCTGGAGTGTACTTCGCCGATCCTATGGCTACACCTTC.

The J gene is TRBJ2-7, the V gene TRBV11-3; a possible D gene is TRBD2 (7 bases). The V and J ends lost 9 bases and 0 bases respectively, with 12 bases between them. The germline CDR1 and CDR2 sequences are SGHNT and YENEEA. The CDR3 has 13 residues. The CDR3 sequence: CASGGGSSYEQYF. The CDR3 region has the DNA TGTGCCAGTGGGGGGGGCAGCTCCTACGAGCAGTACTTC.

The DNA for the CDR3 is TGCGCCAGCAGCTCCGACAGGGTGGCTAATGAAAAACTGTTTTTT. This gives the protein CASSSDRVANEKLFF. This chain uses TRBV5-1 with TRBJ1-4, with 7 bases matching TRBD1. Germline assignment: CDR1 SGHRS and CDR2 YFSETQ. There are 15 residues in the CDR3. The V gene end was trimmed by 3 bases and the J gene end by 3 bases; junction bases not matched to a gene: 5.

The rearrangement links TRBV5-1 to TRBJ2-7, with a possible D match to TRBD1 (7 bases). The CDR3 runs to 14 residues. Germline lookup yields CDR1 SGHRS and CDR2 YFSETQ. The V end lost 0 bases, the J end lost 5 bases, and 12 bases lay between the germline ends. The CDR3 bases are TGCGCCAGCAGCTTGGCAGGGGGGAACCACGAGCAGTACTTC. Translating gives CASSLAGGNHEQYF.

The gene calls are TRBV19 and TRBJ1-6; D is undetermined. V was shortened by 3 bases and J by 7 bases, with 4 bases between the two germline ends. This CDR3 contains 12 residues. From germline, CDR1 is LNHDA and CDR2 SQIVND (reference sequence). CDR3 region: CASSMRNSPLHF. CDR3 in DNA: TGTGCCAGTAGTATGAGGAATTCACCCCTCCACTTT.

This chain uses TRBV5-1 with TRBJ2-3; D not certain. The CDR3 is made up of 15 amino acids. V dropped 2 bases and J dropped 2 bases, with 12 bases sitting between them. In germline, CDR1 is SGHRS, CDR2 YFSETQ. For the CDR3, the DNA is TGCGCCAGCAGCTTAGGCAGGCGAAACACAGATACGCAGTATTTT. Protein product: CASSLGRRNTDTQYF.

The genes are TRBV11-2 and TRBJ2-7; tentatively, D is TRBD2 (6 bases). The germline V and J ends were trimmed by 5 bases and 4 bases, with 15 bases remaining between them. The CDR3 spans 14 residues. Germline CDR1 is SGHAT and CDR2 is FQNNGV. In DNA form, the CDR3 reads TGTGCCAGCAGCCCGCCGGGACTGACATACGAGCAGTACTTC. This sequence encodes CASSPPGLTYEQYF.

This clone was seen a handful of times. The chain joins TRBV9 to TRBJ1-2, with unresolved D. V lost 5 bases to trimming and J lost 1 base, with 9 bases between them. This CDR3 has 13 amino acids. The germline gives CDR1 SGDLS, CDR2 YYNGEE. CDR3 residues: CASSIGDNYGYTF. The CDR3 DNA reads as TGTGCCAGCAGTATCGGAGATAACTATGGCTACACCTTC.

V and J are TRBV7-8 and TRBJ1-1; D uncertain. CDR1 and CDR2 (germline): SGHVS, FQNEAQ. Trimming stripped 5 bases from V and 7 bases from J, with 14 bases between. This CDR3 has 13 residues. This CDR3 reads CASSPRPLIEAFF. In nucleotides, the CDR3 is TGTGCCAGCAGCCCACGCCCACTGATTGAAGCTTTCTTT.

The chain links TRBV4-1 to TRBJ2-1; 7 bases agree with TRBD1. CDR1 and CDR2 from the germline V gene are MGHRA and YSYEKL. The J segment lost 4 bases and the V segment lost 4 bases, leaving 1 base of the junction unmatched. This CDR3 comprises 13 residues. The CDR3 DNA is TGCGCCAGCAGCCCGGGACAGTACAATGAGCAGTTCTTC. Encoded protein: CASSPGQYNEQFF.

The chain carries TRBV11-2 and TRBJ1-4; 11 bases map to TRBD1. Trimming took 1 base from V and 7 from J; bases not matched to a gene: 2. Germline V gene sequence: CDR1 SGHAT, CDR2 FQNNGV. The CDR3 runs to 15 residues. CDR3 DNA: TGTGCCAGCAGCTTAGTCGGGACAGGGGGTGAAAAACTGTTTTTT. This encodes CASSLVGTGGEKLFF.

The chain is built from TRBV4-2 and TRBJ1-4; D remains ambiguous. Trimming took off 0 bases at V and 7 bases at J, with 6 bases between the two ends. In germline, CDR1 is LGHNA, CDR2 YNFKEQ. The CDR3 covers 13 residues. Written as DNA, the CDR3 is TGTGCCAGCAGCCAAGATCCGGGTGAAAAACTGTTTTTT. This codes for CASSQDPGEKLFF.